One and the same sample provided the 3 T cell receptor beta chains below, sequenced in a study of Tregs in tolerant kidney transplant recipients. Measured with immunoSEQ multiplex PCR; TCRdb has only the in-frame clones, and not every one. Of about 56,000 clones in the sample, 80% to 90% were seen once. The sequenced material came from CD4+ T cells from blood. The source is a human donor in good health.

The chain uses TRBV4-1 and TRBJ2-5; D is ambiguous. CDR1 is MGHRA, CDR2 YSYEKL, per germline. CDR3 size: 13 residues. V shed 0 bases and J shed 3 bases, with 5 bases lying between them. The CDR3 here is CASSQEWEETQYF. The CDR3 DNA is TGCGCCAGCAGCCAAGAATGGGAAGAGACCCAGTACTTC.

In its sample, this clone was seen once. The V and J genes are TRBV5-1 and TRBJ1-1; D might be TRBD1 (5 bases). Trimming removed 4 bases from V and 4 bases from J, with 17 bases in between. This CDR3 spans 15 amino acids. Per the germline V gene, CDR1 is SGHRS and CDR2 is YFSETQ. CDR3 sequence (DNA): TGCGCCAGCAGCCCCTGGGGGTCGGAAGGCACTGAAGCTTTCTTT. Its protein is CASSPWGSEGTEAFF.

This chain connects TRBV5-8 to TRBJ1-6; no clear D gene. Germline lookup yields CDR1 SGHTS and CDR2 YDEGEE. This CDR3 is built from 13 residues. V lost 5 bases and J lost 0, with 3 bases in between. CDR3 DNA: TGTGCCAGCAGGTTCTCCTATAATTCACCCCTCCACTTT. It specifies CASRFSYNSPLHF.